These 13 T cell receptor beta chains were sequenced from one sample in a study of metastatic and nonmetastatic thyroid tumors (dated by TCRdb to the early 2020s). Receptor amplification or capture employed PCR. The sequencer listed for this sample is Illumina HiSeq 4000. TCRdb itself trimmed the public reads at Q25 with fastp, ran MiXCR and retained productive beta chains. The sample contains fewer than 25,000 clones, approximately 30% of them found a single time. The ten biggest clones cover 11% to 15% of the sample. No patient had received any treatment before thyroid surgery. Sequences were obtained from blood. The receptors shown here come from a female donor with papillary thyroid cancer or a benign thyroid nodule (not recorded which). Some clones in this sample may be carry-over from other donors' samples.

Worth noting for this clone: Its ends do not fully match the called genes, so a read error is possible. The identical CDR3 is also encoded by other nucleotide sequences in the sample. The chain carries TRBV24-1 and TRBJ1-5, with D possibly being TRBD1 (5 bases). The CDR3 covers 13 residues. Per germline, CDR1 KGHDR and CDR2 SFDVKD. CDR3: CATSGGNNQPQHF. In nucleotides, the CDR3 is TGTGCTACCAGTGGGGGGAACAATCAGCCCCAGCATTTT.

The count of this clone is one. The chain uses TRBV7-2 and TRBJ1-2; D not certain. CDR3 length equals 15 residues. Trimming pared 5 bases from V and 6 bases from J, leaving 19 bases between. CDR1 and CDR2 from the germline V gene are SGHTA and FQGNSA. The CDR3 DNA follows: TGTGCCAGCAGCGTCTCTACAGTGGGCAACGATGGCTACACCTTC. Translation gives CASSVSTVGNDGYTF. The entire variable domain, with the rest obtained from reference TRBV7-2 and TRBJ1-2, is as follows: GAGVSQSPSNKVTEKGKDVELRCDPISGHTALYWYRQSLGQGLEFLIYFQGNSAPDKSGLPSDRFSAERTGGSVSTLTIQRTQQEDSAVYLCASSVSTVGNDGYTFGSGTRLTVV.

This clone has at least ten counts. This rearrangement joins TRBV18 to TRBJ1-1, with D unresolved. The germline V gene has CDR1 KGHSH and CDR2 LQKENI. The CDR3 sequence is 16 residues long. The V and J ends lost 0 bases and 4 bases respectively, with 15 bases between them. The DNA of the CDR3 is TGTGCCAGCTCACCACCCGGAGCCATAAGTGTCACTGAAGCTTTCTTT. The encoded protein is CASSPPGAISVTEAFF.

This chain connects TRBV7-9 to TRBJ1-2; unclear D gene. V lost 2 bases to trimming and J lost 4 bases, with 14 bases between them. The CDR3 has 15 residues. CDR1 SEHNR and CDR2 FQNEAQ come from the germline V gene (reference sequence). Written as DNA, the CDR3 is TGTGCCAGCAGCTTAAGAAGTTCCAGCTTCTATGGCTACACCTTC. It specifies CASSLRSSSFYGYTF. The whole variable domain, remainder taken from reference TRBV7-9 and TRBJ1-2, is DTGVSQNPRHKITKRGQNVTFRCDPISEHNRLYWYRQTLGQGPEFLTYFQNEAQLEKSRLLSDRFSAERPKGSFSTLEIQRTEQGDSAMYLCASSLRSSSFYGYTFGSGTRLTVV.

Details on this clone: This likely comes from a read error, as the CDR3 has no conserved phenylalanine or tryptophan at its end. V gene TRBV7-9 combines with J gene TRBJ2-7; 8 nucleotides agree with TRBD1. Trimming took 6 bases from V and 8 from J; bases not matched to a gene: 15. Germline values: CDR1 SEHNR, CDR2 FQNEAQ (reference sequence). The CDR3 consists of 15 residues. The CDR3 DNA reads TGTGCCAGCAGTACGACAGGGGACGCTCGTCTTCAGCAGTACTCC. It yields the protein CASSTTGDARLQQYS.

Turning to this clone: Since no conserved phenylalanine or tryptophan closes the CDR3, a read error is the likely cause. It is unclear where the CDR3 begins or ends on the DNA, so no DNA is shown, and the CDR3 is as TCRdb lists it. The CDR3 sequence is CASSQTPQGANT. V usage is TRBV3-1 and J usage is TRBJ1-2; the D call TRBD1 from the table was never checked on the DNA. Both ends counted, the CDR3 spans 12 residues. Germline V gives CDR1 LGHDT, CDR2 YNNKEL (reference sequence).

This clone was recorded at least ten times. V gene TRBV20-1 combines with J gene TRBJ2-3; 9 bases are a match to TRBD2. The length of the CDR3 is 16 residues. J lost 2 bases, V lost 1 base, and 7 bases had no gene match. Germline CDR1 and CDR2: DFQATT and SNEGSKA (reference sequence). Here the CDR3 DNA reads TGCAGTGCTAGAGGGGTGGCTAGCGGGGACACAGATACGCAGTATTTT. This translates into CSARGVASGDTDTQYF.

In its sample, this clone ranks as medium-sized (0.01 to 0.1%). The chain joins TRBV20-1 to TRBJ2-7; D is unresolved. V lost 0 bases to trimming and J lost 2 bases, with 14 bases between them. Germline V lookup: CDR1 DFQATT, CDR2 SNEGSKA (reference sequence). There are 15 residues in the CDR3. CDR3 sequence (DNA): TGCAGTGCTAGAGATCCCCAGGACGGCCCCTACGAGCAGTACTTC. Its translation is CSARDPQDGPYEQYF.

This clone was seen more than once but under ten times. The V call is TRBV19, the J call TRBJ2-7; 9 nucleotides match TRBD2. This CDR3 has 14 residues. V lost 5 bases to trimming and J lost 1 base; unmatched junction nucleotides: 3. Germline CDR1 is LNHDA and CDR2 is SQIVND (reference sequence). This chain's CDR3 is CASSSLAGSYEQYF. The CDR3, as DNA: TGTGCCAGTAGTTCCCTAGCGGGATCCTACGAGCAGTACTTC.

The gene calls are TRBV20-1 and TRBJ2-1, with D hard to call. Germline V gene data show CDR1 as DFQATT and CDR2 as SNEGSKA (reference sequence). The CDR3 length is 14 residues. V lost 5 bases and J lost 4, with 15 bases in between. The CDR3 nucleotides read TGCAGTGCTTACCCCCTGTACGGGTACAATGAGCAGTTCTTC. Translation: CSAYPLYGYNEQFF.

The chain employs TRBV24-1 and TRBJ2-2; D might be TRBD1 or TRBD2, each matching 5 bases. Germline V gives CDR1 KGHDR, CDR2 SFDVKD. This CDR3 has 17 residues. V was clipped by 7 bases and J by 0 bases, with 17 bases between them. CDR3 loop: CATSDPIGTPNTGELFF. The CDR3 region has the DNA TGTGCCACCAGCGACCCGATCGGGACCCCGAACACCGGGGAGCTGTTTTTT.

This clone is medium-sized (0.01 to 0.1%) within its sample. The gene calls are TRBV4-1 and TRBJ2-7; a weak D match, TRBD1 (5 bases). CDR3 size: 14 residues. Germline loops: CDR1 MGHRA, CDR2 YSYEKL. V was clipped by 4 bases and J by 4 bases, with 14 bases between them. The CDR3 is CASSPQRGGYEQYF. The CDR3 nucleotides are TGCGCCAGCAGCCCCCAAAGGGGTGGGTACGAGCAGTACTTC.

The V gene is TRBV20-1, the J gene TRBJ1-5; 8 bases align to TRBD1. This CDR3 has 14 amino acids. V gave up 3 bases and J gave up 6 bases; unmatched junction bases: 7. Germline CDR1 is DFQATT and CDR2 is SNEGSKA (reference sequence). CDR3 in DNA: TGCAGTGCTAGGGACAGGGCCCCCAGTCAGCCCCAGCATTTT. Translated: CSARDRAPSQPQHF.